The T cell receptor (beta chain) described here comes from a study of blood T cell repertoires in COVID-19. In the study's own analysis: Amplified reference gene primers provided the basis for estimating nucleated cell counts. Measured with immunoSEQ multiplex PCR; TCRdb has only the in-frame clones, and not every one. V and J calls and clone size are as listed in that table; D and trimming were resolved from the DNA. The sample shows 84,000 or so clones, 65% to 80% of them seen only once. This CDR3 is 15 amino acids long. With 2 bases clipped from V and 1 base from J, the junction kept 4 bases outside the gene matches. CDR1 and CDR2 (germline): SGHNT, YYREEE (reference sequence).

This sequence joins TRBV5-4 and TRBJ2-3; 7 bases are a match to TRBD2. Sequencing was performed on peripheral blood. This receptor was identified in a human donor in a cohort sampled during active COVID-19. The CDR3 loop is CASSFGLAGTDTQYF. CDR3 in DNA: TGTGCCAGCAGCTTCGGGCTAGCGGGCACAGATACGCAGTATTTT.